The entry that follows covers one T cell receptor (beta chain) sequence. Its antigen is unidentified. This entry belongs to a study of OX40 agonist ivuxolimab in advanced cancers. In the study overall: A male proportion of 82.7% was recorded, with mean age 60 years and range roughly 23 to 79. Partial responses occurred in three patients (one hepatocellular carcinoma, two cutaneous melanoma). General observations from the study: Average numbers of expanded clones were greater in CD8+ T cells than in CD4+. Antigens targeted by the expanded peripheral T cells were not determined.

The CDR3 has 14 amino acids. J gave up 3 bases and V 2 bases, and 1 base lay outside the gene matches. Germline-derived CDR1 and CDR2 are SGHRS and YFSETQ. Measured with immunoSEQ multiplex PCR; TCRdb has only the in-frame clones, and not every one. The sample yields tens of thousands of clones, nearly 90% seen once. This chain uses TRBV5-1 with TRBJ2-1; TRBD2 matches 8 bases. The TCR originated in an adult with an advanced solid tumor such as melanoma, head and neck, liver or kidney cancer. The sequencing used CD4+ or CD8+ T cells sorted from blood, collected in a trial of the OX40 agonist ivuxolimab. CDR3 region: CASSFTSGYNEQFF. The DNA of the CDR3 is TGCGCCAGCAGCTTTACTAGCGGCTACAATGAGCAGTTCTTC.